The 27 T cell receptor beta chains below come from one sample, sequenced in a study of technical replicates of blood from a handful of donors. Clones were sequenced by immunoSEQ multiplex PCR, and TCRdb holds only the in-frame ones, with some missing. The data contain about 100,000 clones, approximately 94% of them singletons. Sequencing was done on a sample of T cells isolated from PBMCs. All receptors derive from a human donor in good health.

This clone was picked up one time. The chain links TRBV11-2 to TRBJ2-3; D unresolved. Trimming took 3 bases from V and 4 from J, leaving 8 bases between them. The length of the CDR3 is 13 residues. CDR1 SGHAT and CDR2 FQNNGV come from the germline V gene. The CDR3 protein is CASSFLDPDTQYF. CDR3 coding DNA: TGTGCCAGCAGCTTCCTAGATCCAGATACGCAGTATTTT.

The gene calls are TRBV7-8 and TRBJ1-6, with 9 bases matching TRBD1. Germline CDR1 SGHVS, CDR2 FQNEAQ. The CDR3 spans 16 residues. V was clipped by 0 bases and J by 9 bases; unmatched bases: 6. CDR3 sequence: CASSLAGTGSTSPLHF. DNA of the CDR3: TGTGCCAGCAGCTTAGCCGGGACAGGGAGTACTTCACCCCTCCACTTT.

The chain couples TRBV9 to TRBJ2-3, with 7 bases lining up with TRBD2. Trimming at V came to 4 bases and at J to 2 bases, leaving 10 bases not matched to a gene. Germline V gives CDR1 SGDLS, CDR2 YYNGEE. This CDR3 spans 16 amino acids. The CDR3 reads CASSPRSSGYTDTQYF. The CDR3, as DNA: TGTGCCAGCAGCCCCCGGTCTAGCGGATACACAGATACGCAGTATTTT.

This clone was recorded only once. CDR3 residues: CASSLTASGRGGTGELFF. In nucleotides, the CDR3 is TGTGCCAGCAGCTTAACCGCTAGCGGGAGGGGGGGCACCGGGGAGCTGTTTTTT. The chain is built from TRBV7-2 and TRBJ2-2; 12 nucleotides line up with TRBD2. J gave up 4 bases and V 2 bases, and 8 bases lay outside the gene matches. Germline V gene lookup returns CDR1 SGHTA and CDR2 FQGNSA. CDR3 length: 18 residues.

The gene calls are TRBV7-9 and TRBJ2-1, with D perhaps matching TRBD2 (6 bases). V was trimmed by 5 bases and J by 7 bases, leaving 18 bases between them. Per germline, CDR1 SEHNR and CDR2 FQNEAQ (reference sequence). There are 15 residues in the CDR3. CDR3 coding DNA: TGTGCCAGCAGCAAAGTGGGTGGGAGGCTGAATGAGCAGTTCTTC. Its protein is CASSKVGGRLNEQFF.

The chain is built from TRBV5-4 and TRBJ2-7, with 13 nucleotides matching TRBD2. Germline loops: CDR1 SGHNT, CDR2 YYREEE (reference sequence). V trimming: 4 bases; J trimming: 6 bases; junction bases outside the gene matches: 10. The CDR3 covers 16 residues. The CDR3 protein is CASSPQGLAGEGEQYF. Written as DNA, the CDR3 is TGTGCCAGCAGCCCCCAAGGACTAGCGGGAGAGGGCGAGCAGTACTTC. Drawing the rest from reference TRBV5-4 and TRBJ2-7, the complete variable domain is ETGVTQSPTHLIKTRGQQVTLRCSSQSGHNTVSWYQQALGQGPQFIFQYYREEENGRGNFPPRFSGLQFPNYSSELNVNALELDDSALYLCASSPQGLAGEGEQYFGPGTRLTVT.

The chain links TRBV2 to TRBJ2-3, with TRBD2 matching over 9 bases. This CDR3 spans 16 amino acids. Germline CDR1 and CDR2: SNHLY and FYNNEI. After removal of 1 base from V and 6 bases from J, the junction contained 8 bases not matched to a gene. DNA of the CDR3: TGTGCCAGCAGTGAAGGCGGGGGGGCTGGATTTGATACGCAGTATTTT. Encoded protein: CASSEGGGAGFDTQYF. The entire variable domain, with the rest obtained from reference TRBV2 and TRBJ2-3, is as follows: EPEVTQTPSHQVTQMGQEVILRCVPISNHLYFYWYRQILGQKVEFLVSFYNNEISEKSEIFDDQFSVERPDGSNFTLKIRSTKLEDSAMYFCASSEGGGAGFDTQYFGPGTRLTVL.

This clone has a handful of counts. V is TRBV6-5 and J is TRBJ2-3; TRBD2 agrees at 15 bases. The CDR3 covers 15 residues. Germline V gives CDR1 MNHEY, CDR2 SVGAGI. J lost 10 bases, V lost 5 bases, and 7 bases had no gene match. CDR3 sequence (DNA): TGTGCCAGCAGTGCCCCCCGGACTAGCGGGGGGGCGCAGTATTTT. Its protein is CASSAPRTSGGAQYF.

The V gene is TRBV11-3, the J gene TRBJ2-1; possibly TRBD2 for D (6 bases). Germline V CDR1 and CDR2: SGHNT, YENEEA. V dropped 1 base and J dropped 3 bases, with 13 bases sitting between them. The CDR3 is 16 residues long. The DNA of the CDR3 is TGTGCCAGCAGCTTAGGGGGCGGGGCAAGCTACAATGAGCAGTTCTTC. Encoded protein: CASSLGGGASYNEQFF.

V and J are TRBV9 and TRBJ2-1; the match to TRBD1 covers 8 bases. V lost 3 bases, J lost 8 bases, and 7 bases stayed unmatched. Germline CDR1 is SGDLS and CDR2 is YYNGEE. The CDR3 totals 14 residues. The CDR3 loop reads CASSEGQGAYEQFF. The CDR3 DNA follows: TGTGCCAGCAGCGAAGGACAGGGTGCGTATGAGCAGTTCTTC.

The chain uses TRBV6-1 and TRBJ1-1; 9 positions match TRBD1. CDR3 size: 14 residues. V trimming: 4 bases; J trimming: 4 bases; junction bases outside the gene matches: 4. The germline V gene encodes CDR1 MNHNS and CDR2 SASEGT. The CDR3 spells CASSGTGVSTEAFF. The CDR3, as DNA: TGTGCCAGCAGTGGGACAGGGGTAAGCACTGAAGCTTTCTTT.

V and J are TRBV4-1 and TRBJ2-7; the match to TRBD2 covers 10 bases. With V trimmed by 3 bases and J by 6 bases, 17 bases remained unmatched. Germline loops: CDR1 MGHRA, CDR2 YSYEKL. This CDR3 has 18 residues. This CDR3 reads CASSHRGASGRSWSEQYF. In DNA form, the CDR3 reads TGCGCCAGCAGCCATCGGGGGGCTAGCGGGAGATCTTGGTCCGAGCAGTACTTC.

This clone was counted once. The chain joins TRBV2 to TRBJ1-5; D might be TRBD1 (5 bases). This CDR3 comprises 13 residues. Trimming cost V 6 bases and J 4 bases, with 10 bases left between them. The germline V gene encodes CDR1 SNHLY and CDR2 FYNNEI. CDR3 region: CASRPRVNQPQHF. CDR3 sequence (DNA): TGTGCCAGCAGGCCCAGGGTTAATCAGCCCCAGCATTTT.

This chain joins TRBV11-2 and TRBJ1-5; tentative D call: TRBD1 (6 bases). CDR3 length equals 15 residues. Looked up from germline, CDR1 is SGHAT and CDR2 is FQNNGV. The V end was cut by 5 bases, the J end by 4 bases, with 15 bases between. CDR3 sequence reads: CASSQDRQANQPQHF. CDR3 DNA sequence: TGTGCCAGCAGCCAAGATCGACAGGCTAATCAGCCCCAGCATTTT.

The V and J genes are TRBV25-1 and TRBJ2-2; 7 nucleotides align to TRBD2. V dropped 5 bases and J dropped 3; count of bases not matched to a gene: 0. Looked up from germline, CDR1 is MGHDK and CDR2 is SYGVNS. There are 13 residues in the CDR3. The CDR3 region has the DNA TGTGCCAGCAGTCGGGGGGACACCGGGGAGCTGTTTTTT. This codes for CASSRGDTGELFF.

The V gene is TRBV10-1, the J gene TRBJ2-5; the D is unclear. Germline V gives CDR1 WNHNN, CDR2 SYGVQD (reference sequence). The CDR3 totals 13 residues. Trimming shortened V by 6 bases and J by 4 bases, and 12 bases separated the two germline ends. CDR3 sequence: CASRRSLLETQYF. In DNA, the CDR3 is TGCGCCAGCAGGAGGTCGCTCTTAGAGACCCAGTACTTC.

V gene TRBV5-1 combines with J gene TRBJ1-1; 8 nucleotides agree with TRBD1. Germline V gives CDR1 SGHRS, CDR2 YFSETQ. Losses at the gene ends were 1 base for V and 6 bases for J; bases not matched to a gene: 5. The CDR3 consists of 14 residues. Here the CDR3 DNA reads TGCGCCAGCAGCTTGCAGGGGGCGCAAGCTGAAGCTTTCTTT. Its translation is CASSLQGAQAEAFF.

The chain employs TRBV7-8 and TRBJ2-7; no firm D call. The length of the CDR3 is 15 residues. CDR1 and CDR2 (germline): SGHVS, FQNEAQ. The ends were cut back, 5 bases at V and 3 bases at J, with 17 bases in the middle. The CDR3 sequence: CASSSGGDFLYEQYF. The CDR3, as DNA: TGTGCCAGCAGCAGTGGCGGCGATTTCCTCTACGAGCAGTACTTC. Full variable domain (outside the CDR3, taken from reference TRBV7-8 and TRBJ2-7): GAGVSQSPRYKVAKRGQDVALRCDPISGHVSLFWYQQALGQGPEFLTYFQNEAQLDKSGLPSDRFFAERPEGSVSTLKIQRTQQEDSAVYLCASSSGGDFLYEQYFGPGTRLTVT.

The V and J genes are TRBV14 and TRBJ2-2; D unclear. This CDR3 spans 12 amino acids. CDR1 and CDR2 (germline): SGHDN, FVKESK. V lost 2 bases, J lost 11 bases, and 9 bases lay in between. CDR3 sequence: CASSQSHIELFF. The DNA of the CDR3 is TGTGCCAGCAGCCAATCCCACATTGAGCTGTTTTTT.

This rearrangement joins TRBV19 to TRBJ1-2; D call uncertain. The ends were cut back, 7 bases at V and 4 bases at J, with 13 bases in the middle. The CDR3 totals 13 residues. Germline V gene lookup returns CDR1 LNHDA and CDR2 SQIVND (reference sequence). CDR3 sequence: CASMQRDSYGYTF. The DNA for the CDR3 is TGTGCCAGTATGCAGCGAGATAGCTATGGCTACACCTTC.

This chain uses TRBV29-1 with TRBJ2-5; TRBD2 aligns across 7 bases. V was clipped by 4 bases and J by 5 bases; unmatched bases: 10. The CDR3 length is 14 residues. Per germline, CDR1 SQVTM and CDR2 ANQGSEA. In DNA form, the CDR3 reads TGCAGCGTTGGGGACCAGCGGGGCGGGGAGACCCAGTACTTC. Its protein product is CSVGDQRGGETQYF.

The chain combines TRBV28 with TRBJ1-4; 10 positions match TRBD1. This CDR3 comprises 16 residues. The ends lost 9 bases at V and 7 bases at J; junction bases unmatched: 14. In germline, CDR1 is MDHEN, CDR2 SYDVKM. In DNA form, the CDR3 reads TGTGCCAGTTGCTCCGGGACAGGGGTCTTTTCTGAAAAACTGTTTTTT. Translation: CASCSGTGVFSEKLFF. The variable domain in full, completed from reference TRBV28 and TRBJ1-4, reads DVKVTQSSRYLVKRTGEKVFLECVQDMDHENMFWYRQDPGLGLRLIYFSYDVKMKEKGDIPEGYSVSREKKERFSLILESASTNQTSMYLCASCSGTGVFSEKLFFGSGTQLSVL.

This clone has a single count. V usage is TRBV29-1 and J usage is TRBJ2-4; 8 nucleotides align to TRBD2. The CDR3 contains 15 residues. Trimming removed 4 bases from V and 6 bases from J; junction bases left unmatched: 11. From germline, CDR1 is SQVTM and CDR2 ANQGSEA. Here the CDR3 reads CSVGPSGGGRNIQYF. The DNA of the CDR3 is TGCAGCGTTGGTCCGTCGGGGGGGGGCAGAAACATTCAGTACTTC. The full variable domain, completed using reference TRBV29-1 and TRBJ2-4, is SAVISQKPSRDICQRGTSLTIQCQVDSQVTMMFWYRQQPGQSLTLIATANQGSEATYESGFVIDKFPISRPNLTFSTLTVSNMSPEDSSIYLCSVGPSGGGRNIQYFGAGTRLSVL.

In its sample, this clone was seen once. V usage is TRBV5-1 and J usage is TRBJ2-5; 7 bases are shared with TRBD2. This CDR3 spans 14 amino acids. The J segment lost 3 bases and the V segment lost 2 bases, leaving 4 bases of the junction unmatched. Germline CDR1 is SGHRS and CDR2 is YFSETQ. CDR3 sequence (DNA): TGCGCCAGCAGCTTTGGTGGGAGGGAAGAGACCCAGTACTTC. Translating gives CASSFGGREETQYF.

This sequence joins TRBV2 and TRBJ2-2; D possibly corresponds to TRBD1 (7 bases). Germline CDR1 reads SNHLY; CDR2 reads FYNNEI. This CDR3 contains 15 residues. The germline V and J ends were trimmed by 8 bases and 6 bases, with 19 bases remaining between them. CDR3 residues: CASRPPSRGAGELFF. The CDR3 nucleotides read TGTGCCAGCCGCCCCCCTAGCAGGGGGGCCGGGGAGCTGTTTTTT.

CDR3 region: CASSSRQGSDYGYTF. The CDR3 coding sequence is TGTGCCAGCAGCTCTCGACAGGGCTCAGACTATGGCTACACCTTC. J is TRBJ1-2 and V is TRBV7-9; 7 bases are a match to TRBD1. Germline V gene sequence: CDR1 SEHNR, CDR2 FQNEAQ (reference sequence). CDR3 size: 15 residues. V was clipped by 4 bases and J by 3 bases; unmatched bases: 8.

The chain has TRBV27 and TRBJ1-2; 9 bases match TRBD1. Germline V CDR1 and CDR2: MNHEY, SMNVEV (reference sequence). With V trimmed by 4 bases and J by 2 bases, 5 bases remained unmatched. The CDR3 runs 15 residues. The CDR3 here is CASSSPGTGNYGYTF. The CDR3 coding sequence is TGTGCCAGCAGTTCCCCCGGGACAGGGAACTATGGCTACACCTTC.